A selection of T cell receptor beta chains follows, all from one sample in a study of technical replicates of blood from a few donors. Clones were read by immunoSEQ multiplex PCR, and TCRdb kept only the in-frame ones, dropping some. Counted here are 45,000 to 55,000 clones, about 93% occurring once; the ten biggest clones make up 0.2% to 0.25%. The sample taken for sequencing was T cells isolated from PBMCs. These receptors were obtained from a human donor in good health. The CDR3 runs from the conserved cysteine through the conserved F or W. Fields, in order: J gene, D gene, V gene, clone size, CDR3 DNA, CDR3 protein. The D gene is left open where the match is weak. The size of a clone is reported for some rows only, either as once, few or many, or as a class for expanded clones.

>TRBJ2-5|TRBD2|TRBV5-4|NA
TGTGCCAGCAGCCCGGAGATGGCGGGGGGAGAGACCCAGTACTTC
CASSPEMAGGETQYF
>TRBJ1-2|NA|TRBV6-5|NA
TGTGCCAGCAGTGCGGGAACCCTATGGCATGGCTACACCTTC
CASSAGTLWHGYTF
>TRBJ2-3|TRBD2|TRBV4-1|NA
TGCGCCAGCAGCCAAGATGAGGAGGCTAGCGGGGTTAGGGGGGATACGCAGTATTTT
CASSQDEEASGVRGDTQYF
>TRBJ2-1|NA|TRBV11-2|NA
TGTGCCAGCAGCTTAGGGTCCAGCCAGGGCTTAGGAGAGCAGTTCTTC
CASSLGSSQGLGEQFF
>TRBJ2-1|TRBD2|TRBV14|NA
TGTGCCAGCAGGCGGACTAGCGGGAGCTTCCAGTTCTTC
CASRRTSGSFQFF
>TRBJ2-7|TRBD1|TRBV7-9|NA
TGTGCCAGCAGGAATACGGCTACCCCTGGGACAGGTCTCCACGAGCAGTACTTC
CASRNTATPGTGLHEQYF
>TRBJ2-5|TRBD2|TRBV18|NA
TGTGCCAGCTCATCCGTAGCGGGGGGGCAAGAGACCCAGTACTTC
CASSSVAGGQETQYF
>TRBJ2-3|TRBD2|TRBV10-1|NA
TGCGCCAGCAGTGTGGGACTAGCGGGAGTTGGAGATACGCAGTATTTT
CASSVGLAGVGDTQYF
>TRBJ2-7|TRBD2|TRBV5-4|NA
TGTGCCAGCAGCCGGACTAGCGGGGGGGCCTACGAGCAGTACTTC
CASSRTSGGAYEQYF
>TRBJ2-1|NA|TRBV7-9|NA
TGTGCCAGCAGCTTGAGGGAGCTTACCTACAATGAGCAGTTCTTC
CASSLRELTYNEQFF
>TRBJ1-2|NA|TRBV29-1|NA
TGCAGCGTACAGGGTCCCTATGGCTACACCTTC
CSVQGPYGYTF
>TRBJ2-7|TRBD2|TRBV5-4|NA
TGTGCCAGCAGCTCGTTAGCGGGAGGATTGGGCGAGCAGTACTTC
CASSSLAGGLGEQYF
>TRBJ1-1|TRBD1|TRBV5-4|once
TGTGCCAGCAGCCCGGGACAGTTGAGGAACACTGAAGCTTTCTTT
CASSPGQLRNTEAFF
>TRBJ2-7|TRBD1|TRBV11-1|NA
TGTGCCAGCAGCCCCGCCGTGGGACAGATCCTCTACGAGCAGTACTTC
CASSPAVGQILYEQYF
>TRBJ1-2|NA|TRBV29-1|NA
TGCAGCGTCGCGAACTGGGGCCTACATGGTCGGTATGGCTACACCTTC
CSVANWGLHGRYGYTF
>TRBJ2-1|NA|TRBV10-3|NA
TGTGCCATCAGTGAAACTAGTTCCTCCTACAATGAGCAGTTCTTC
CAISETSSSYNEQFF
>TRBJ1-5|NA|TRBV28|NA
TGTGCCAGCATTCCCAGGGCAGTAGTAGTTCAGCCCCAGCATTTT
CASIPRAVVVQPQHF
>TRBJ1-1|NA|TRBV18|NA
TGTGCCAGCTCACCATCACAACAGGCCATGAACACTGAAGCTTTCTTT
CASSPSQQAMNTEAFF
>TRBJ1-2|NA|TRBV7-2|NA
TGTGCCAGCAGCTGGGGGCAGCCAAGCTATGGCTACACCTTC
CASSWGQPSYGYTF
>TRBJ2-1|TRBD1|TRBV19|once
TGTGCCAGTAGTAGCGGACAGGACAATGAGCAGTTCTTC
CASSSGQDNEQFF
>TRBJ2-7|NA|TRBV11-2|NA
TGTGCCAGCAGCTTCCCTCTTGAGAGACAGAGCTCCTACGAGCAGTACTTC
CASSFPLERQSSYEQYF
>TRBJ2-3|NA|TRBV9|NA
TGTGCCAGCAGCGCCGTGACTAGCACAGATACGCAGTATTTT
CASSAVTSTDTQYF
>TRBJ2-1|TRBD1|TRBV18|NA
TGTGCCAGCTCACCATTGGAGACAGGGATCCCCTCACAGCAGTTCTTC
CASSPLETGIPSQQFF
>TRBJ2-2|TRBD1|TRBV7-9|NA
TGTGCCAGCAGCTTACGGGGGACAGGGGGCGCCACCGGGGAGCTGTTTTTT
CASSLRGTGGATGELFF
>TRBJ2-3|NA|TRBV13|NA
TGTGCCAGCAGCCGCTGGTCGACTGCAGATACGCAGTATTTT
CASSRWSTADTQYF
>TRBJ2-1|TRBD2|TRBV7-6|NA
TGTGCCAGCAGCCCTAGCGGTGAGCAGTTCTTC
CASSPSGEQFF
>TRBJ1-5|NA|TRBV5-1|once
TGCGCCAGCAGCCCTGGACGGGGGGCCAATCAGCCCCAGCATTTT
CASSPGRGANQPQHF
>TRBJ2-7|TRBD1|TRBV11-3|NA
TGTGCCAGCAGCTCGCTAACCTCAGGGGGCGAGCAGTACTTC
CASSSLTSGGEQYF
>TRBJ1-2|NA|TRBV28|NA
TGTGCCAGCACTCTCGGAACAGCATATGGCTACACCTTC
CASTLGTAYGYTF